This T cell receptor beta chain is from a study of breast tumors, draining lymph nodes, adjacent tissues listed by TCRdb under 2016. At the level of the whole study: In breast cancer patients, the study compared the TCR beta repertoires of tumor, adjacent nontumor tissue and axillary lymph nodes. The study aimed to assess the relationships and possible T-cell exchange between tumor, surrounding tissue and draining lymph node repertoires in human breast cancer. Findings and caveats that apply to the study as a whole: T-cell repertoire diversity in tumors was found to be lower than in lymph nodes but higher than in nontumor tissue, and preferential V and J gene usage was observed. Tumor and nontumor tissue repertoires were significantly more similar in luminal-like than in basal-like breast cancer. Rather than being directly demonstrated, the conclusion that tumor T cells originate in lymph nodes was presented as consistent with a hypothesis. The data were judged consistent with most tumor T cells deriving from the lymph node and then expanding within tumor tissue.

Lymph node samples were obtained from the axillary draining lymph nodes of breast cancer patients. A remark on this clonotype: There is no known antigen for this receptor. A single base separates this from a much larger clone, so it may be a read error.

Sequencing used an Illumina HiSeq 2000. Multiplex PCR amplification was used to build the TCR beta chain libraries. The amplified TCR beta chain products were analyzed by high-throughput sequencing. The public reads were run again by TCRdb, first through fastp at Q25 and then through MiXCR, and only productive beta chains were kept. Every distinct CDR3 protein forms one entry, paired with its most common genes and DNA. The sample table lists tens of thousands of distinct CDR3 sequences, roughly 19% of them with a count of one. The ten largest clones represent 2% to 3% of the sample. This clonotype originated in a female donor with breast cancer. Some clones in this sample may be carry-over from other donors' samples. Material: axillary lymph node tissue.

Here is the DNA: TGTGCCAGCGGCTTGAACCGCTATACGCAGTATTTT. Translated, this is CASGLNRYTQYF. The chain is encoded by TRBV11-3 joined to TRBJ2-3; no confident D gene assignment can be made. The CDR3 sequence holds 12 residues, the cysteine and phenylalanine included. The retained sequence is limited to the CDR3, 36 bases, with the frame set at the first base. The germline V gene specifies SGHNT as CDR1 and YENEEA as CDR2. Extended through the reference TRBV11-3 and TRBJ2-3 proteins, this CDR3 yields the full variable domain: EAGVVQSPRYKIIEKKQPVAFWCNPISGHNTLYWYLQNLGQGPELLIRYENEEAVDDSQLPKDRFSAERLKGVDSTLKIQPAELGDSAVYLCASGLNRYTQYFGPGTRLTVL.